Below, 4 T cell receptor beta chains from the same sample are listed, as sequenced in a study of cytomegalovirus exposure and HLA in healthy donors. 60 Vbeta and 13 Jbeta primers were used in PCR. Sequencing used immunoSEQ multiplex PCR; TCRdb keeps in-frame clones, though not all of them. This table has over 150,000 clones, 80% appearing once. Input material: PBMCs. These receptors were obtained from a boy aged 5 to 17 in good health and CMV-seronegative.

In its sample, this clone was seen once. The V and J genes are TRBV7-9 and TRBJ1-5, with no clear D. V was clipped by 4 bases and J by 7 bases, with 14 bases between them. This CDR3 spans 14 amino acids. CDR1 is SEHNR, CDR2 FQNEAQ, per germline (reference sequence). The CDR3 bases are TGTGCCAGCAGCTATGACGGGGTAAACCAGCCCCAGCATTTT. It yields the protein CASSYDGVNQPQHF.

The V call is TRBV19, the J call TRBJ1-1; the match to TRBD1 covers 8 bases. CDR3 length equals 13 residues. The V gene end was trimmed by 6 bases and the J gene end by 4 bases; junction bases not matched to a gene: 4. The germline V gene encodes CDR1 LNHDA and CDR2 SQIVND (reference sequence). The CDR3: CASRGTGGTEAFF. DNA for the CDR3: TGTGCCAGTAGAGGAACAGGGGGCACTGAAGCTTTCTTT.

A few counts support this clone. This rearrangement joins TRBV7-8 to TRBJ1-2; D may be TRBD1 (5 bases). V lost 1 base to trimming and J lost 4 bases, with 10 bases between them. The CDR3 loop spans 14 amino acids. Germline-derived CDR1 and CDR2 are SGHVS and FQNEAQ. DNA of the CDR3: TGTGCCAGCAGCTTAGGGCAGGGTATCTATGGCTACACCTTC. Protein sequence: CASSLGQGIYGYTF.

Concerning this clone itself: Other DNA sequences within the sample encode an identical CDR3. The CDR3 region has the DNA TGTGCCAGCAGTTACTGGGGGGGGAGCTCCTACGAGCAGTACTTC. Its translation is CASSYWGGSSYEQYF. The genes are TRBV6-5 and TRBJ2-7; 7 bases match TRBD2. CDR1 MNHEY and CDR2 SVGAGI come from the germline V gene. Trimming removed 1 base from V and 0 bases from J; junction bases left unmatched: 3. The CDR3 covers 15 residues.